These 24 T cell receptor beta chains came from one sample sequenced in a study of cytomegalovirus exposure and HLA in healthy donors. PCR involved 60 Vbeta and 13 Jbeta primers. TCRdb keeps only in-frame clones here, not all; method: immunoSEQ multiplex PCR. Its table lists roughly 190,000 clones. Input material: PBMCs. The receptors were sampled from a man aged 25-45 years in good health and CMV-seronegative.

The DNA for the CDR3 is TGTGCCAGCTCACCCTTCTCCCCCGAAGATTGGCCTAGTGGCTACACCTTC. This gives the protein CASSPFSPEDWPSGYTF. The genes are TRBV18 and TRBJ1-2; D is unresolved. V was trimmed by 3 bases and J by 7 bases, leaving 24 bases between them. Germline V gene data show CDR1 as KGHSH and CDR2 as LQKENI. The CDR3 runs to 17 residues.

A remark on this clone: Other nucleotide sequences from this sample produce the same CDR3. V gene TRBV18 combines with J gene TRBJ2-5; TRBD2 might be the D (6 bases). Trimming removed 3 bases at V and 3 bases at J, with 8 bases between. This CDR3 comprises 13 residues. From germline, CDR1 is KGHSH and CDR2 LQKENI. The CDR3 is CASSPGLEETQYF. CDR3 sequence (DNA): TGTGCCAGCTCACCGGGACTTGAAGAGACCCAGTACTTC.

The genes are TRBV19 and TRBJ2-7, with D tentatively TRBD1 (8 bases). Trimming removed 3 bases from V and 3 bases from J, with 18 bases in between. This CDR3 region has 16 residues. Germline CDR1 and CDR2: LNHDA and SQIVND (reference sequence). The CDR3 nucleotides are TGTGCCAGTAGTATGAGGCAGGGGGCGGGGGACTACGAGCAGTACTTC. It specifies CASSMRQGAGDYEQYF.

This chain uses TRBV27 with TRBJ2-7, with D perhaps matching TRBD2 (6 bases). Per the germline V gene, CDR1 is MNHEY and CDR2 is SMNVEV (reference sequence). The length of the CDR3 is 12 residues. V was trimmed by 5 bases and J by 3 bases, leaving 8 bases between them. The CDR3 spells CASSISGYEQYF. CDR3 coding DNA: TGTGCCAGCAGTATTAGCGGCTACGAGCAGTACTTC.

The chain is built from TRBV28 and TRBJ1-5; possibly TRBD1 for D (5 bases). V shed 7 bases and J shed 2 bases, with 18 bases lying between them. In germline, CDR1 is MDHEN, CDR2 SYDVKM. The CDR3 is made up of 16 amino acids. The CDR3: CASKGAVNPRNQPQHF. The CDR3 region has the DNA TGTGCCAGCAAAGGGGCGGTTAACCCACGCAATCAGCCCCAGCATTTT.

This chain connects TRBV6-1 to TRBJ2-5, with 8 bases lining up with TRBD1. In germline, CDR1 is MNHNS, CDR2 SASEGT. CDR3 length: 14 residues. Losses at the gene ends were 5 bases for V and 4 bases for J; bases not matched to a gene: 6. The CDR3 DNA reads TGTGCCAGCAGTCGACAGGGGTGGTCAGAGACCCAGTACTTC. It translates to CASSRQGWSETQYF.

J is TRBJ2-7 and V is TRBV6-6, with D possibly matching TRBD2 (6 bases). CDR1 is MNHNY, CDR2 SVGAGI, per germline (reference sequence). This CDR3 is built from 13 residues. Trimming removed 2 bases from V and 5 bases from J, with 10 bases in between. In DNA, the CDR3 is TGTGCCAGCAGTTACGCCTCGGGGGACGAGCAGTACTTC. This translates into CASSYASGDEQYF.

This rearrangement joins TRBV27 to TRBJ1-6, with no clear D. This CDR3 comprises 13 residues. Germline CDR1 is MNHEY and CDR2 is SMNVEV (reference sequence). Trimming took off 1 base at V and 10 bases at J, with 8 bases between the two ends. The CDR3: CASSLFGGSPLHF. The CDR3 bases are TGTGCCAGCAGTTTATTCGGCGGCTCACCCCTCCACTTT.

V and J are TRBV18 and TRBJ1-5, with 9 bases fitting TRBD1. Germline loops: CDR1 KGHSH, CDR2 LQKENI. This CDR3 has 16 amino acids. The V segment lost 3 bases and the J segment 5 bases; nucleotides outside the gene matches: 8. In DNA form, the CDR3 reads TGTGCCAGCTCACCGAGGACAGGGGAGGGTTATCAGCCCCAGCATTTT. It translates to CASSPRTGEGYQPQHF.

CDR3 bases: TGCGCCAGCAGCTTGGAGGGGGCTAGAGAGACCCAGTACTTC. Its protein is CASSLEGARETQYF. The genes are TRBV5-1 and TRBJ2-5, with 7 bases identical to TRBD1. Germline CDR1 is SGHRS and CDR2 is YFSETQ. V lost 0 bases, J lost 4 bases, and 3 bases stayed unmatched. CDR3 size: 14 residues. The full variable domain, completed using reference TRBV5-1 and TRBJ2-5, is KAGVTQTPRYLIKTRGQQVTLSCSPISGHRSVSWYQQTPGQGLQFLFEYFSETQRNKGNFPGRFSGRQFSNSRSEMNVSTLELGDSALYLCASSLEGARETQYFGPGTRLLVL.

The V call is TRBV5-4, the J call TRBJ2-3, with 8 positions matching TRBD2. The CDR3 consists of 15 residues. V dropped 4 bases and J dropped 0; count of bases not matched to a gene: 4. Per germline, CDR1 SGHNT and CDR2 YYREEE (reference sequence). Here the CDR3 reads CASSTGLGSTDTQYF. DNA of the CDR3: TGTGCCAGCAGCACGGGACTAGGGAGCACAGATACGCAGTATTTT.

V gene TRBV7-6 combines with J gene TRBJ2-7; 8 bases map to TRBD1. CDR3 length: 14 residues. V lost 3 bases, J lost 4 bases, and 5 bases stayed unmatched. The germline V gene has CDR1 SGHVS and CDR2 FNYEAQ. The CDR3 region is CASSFTGQEYEQYF. CDR3 DNA sequence: TGTGCCAGCAGCTTCACGGGACAGGAGTACGAGCAGTACTTC.

Turning to this clone: One end of the junction is discordant with germline, which a read error may explain. The rearrangement uses TRBV7-2 and TRBJ1-4; the D gene is possibly TRBD1 (5 bases). The CDR3 contains 16 residues. Germline assignment: CDR1 SGHTA and CDR2 FQGNSA. The DNA for the CDR3 is TGTGCCGGCAGCTTAGGGGCTCTCGGTGGCTATGAAAAACTGTTTTTT. This codes for CAGSLGALGGYEKLFF. The whole variable domain, filled in from reference TRBV7-2 and TRBJ1-4, reads GAGVSQSPSNKVTEKGKDVELRCDPISGHTALYWYRQSLGQGLEFLIYFQGNSAPDKSGLPSDRFSAERTGGSVSTLTIQRTQQEDSAVYLCAGSLGALGGYEKLFFGSGTQLSVL.

The genes are TRBV7-9 and TRBJ2-1, with D tentatively TRBD1 (6 bases). CDR1 is SEHNR, CDR2 FQNEAQ, per germline (reference sequence). The V end was cut by 8 bases, the J end by 5 bases, with 13 bases between. The CDR3 spans 13 residues. The CDR3 nucleotides are TGTGCCAGCCGGGTTACAGGGAACAATGAGCAGTTCTTC. Protein: CASRVTGNNEQFF.

CDR3 loop: CASSVGGGDGNTIYF. CDR3 bases: TGTGCCAGCAGCGTAGGGGGGGGTGATGGAAACACCATATATTTT. The J gene is TRBJ1-3, the V gene TRBV9; D is perhaps TRBD1 (5 bases). The V gene's germline CDR1 is SGDLS and CDR2 YYNGEE. The CDR3 spans 15 residues. V shed 0 bases and J shed 3 bases, with 10 bases lying between them.

The J gene is TRBJ2-7, the V gene TRBV20-1; D is possibly TRBD1 (6 bases). Germline V gene data show CDR1 as DFQATT and CDR2 as SNEGSKA (reference sequence). Trimming left V 0 bases short and J 6 bases short, with 6 bases between. CDR3 size: 11 residues. The CDR3 is CSARDRGEQYF. CDR3 nucleotides: TGCAGTGCTAGAGACAGGGGCGAGCAGTACTTC.

The V and J genes are TRBV30 and TRBJ1-3, with D unclear. The CDR3 covers 13 residues. CDR1 is GTSNPN, CDR2 SVGIG, per germline (reference sequence). V was shortened by 2 bases and J by 10 bases, with 15 bases between the two germline ends. The CDR3 DNA is TGTGCCTGGAGTAAAGAGAGGAGGGTGACCATATATTTT. Its translation is CAWSKERRVTIYF.

This sequence joins TRBV30 and TRBJ1-4; D unclear. Looked up from germline, CDR1 is GTSNPN and CDR2 is SVGIG (reference sequence). The CDR3 sequence is 16 residues long. V lost 3 bases and J 5 bases, leaving 19 bases between the germline ends. The chain's CDR3 is CAWRHLPGSPNEKLFF. The CDR3 region has the DNA TGTGCCTGGAGACACCTACCCGGGAGTCCCAATGAAAAACTGTTTTTT.

The chain uses TRBV27 and TRBJ1-2, with unresolved D. In germline, CDR1 is MNHEY, CDR2 SMNVEV (reference sequence). Trimming shortened V by 4 bases and J by 8 bases, and 20 bases separated the two germline ends. The CDR3 has 15 amino acids. CDR3 coding DNA: TGTGCCAGCAGTTATAGTGGTCTTACTTCTTGGGGCTACACCTTC. Translated, it gives CASSYSGLTSWGYTF.

The gene calls are TRBV2 and TRBJ1-2; the match to TRBD1 covers 7 bases. The CDR3 runs to 12 residues. Germline V gives CDR1 SNHLY, CDR2 FYNNEI. Unmatched junction bases numbered 2, after V lost 4 bases and J lost 6 bases. CDR3 in DNA: TGTGCCAGCAGTGCAGGGGGTGATGGCTACACCTTC. It codes for CASSAGGDGYTF.

The CDR3: CAWSGLSGTSYEQYF. The CDR3 DNA reads TGTGCCTGGAGTGGACTAAGCGGGACGTCCTACGAGCAGTACTTC. J is TRBJ2-5 and V is TRBV30, with TRBD2 identical over 7 bases. The J call may be faulty, since TRBJ2-7 better matches the DNA end. The germline CDR1 and CDR2 sequences are GTSNPN and SVGIG (reference sequence). The CDR3 contains 15 residues.

CDR3 residues: CASSPGQAQETQYF. The DNA of the CDR3 is TGCGCCAGCAGCCCCGGACAGGCTCAAGAGACCCAGTACTTC. The chain uses TRBV5-1 and TRBJ2-5; 7 bases align to TRBD1. Trimming at V came to 4 bases and at J to 2 bases, leaving 5 bases not matched to a gene. From germline, CDR1 is SGHRS and CDR2 YFSETQ. The length of the CDR3 is 14 residues.

The CDR3 DNA follows: TGTGCCAGCAGCCACGGACAGGGTGGGACCGGGGAGCTGTTTTTT. Its translation is CASSHGQGGTGELFF. This rearrangement joins TRBV7-7 to TRBJ2-2, with 8 nucleotides matching TRBD1. The CDR3 is made up of 15 amino acids. CDR1 and CDR2 from the germline V gene are SSHAT and FNYEAQ (reference sequence). V lost 5 bases to trimming and J lost 5 bases; unmatched junction nucleotides: 7.

The genes are TRBV7-6 and TRBJ2-1, with a tentative D call TRBD2 (6 bases). CDR3 size: 14 residues. The germline V and J ends were trimmed by 0 bases and 4 bases, with 7 bases remaining between them. The V gene's germline CDR1 is SGHVS and CDR2 FNYEAQ. CDR3 bases: TGTGCCAGCAGCTTAGCGGGGGGTTACAATGAGCAGTTCTTC. It yields the protein CASSLAGGYNEQFF.